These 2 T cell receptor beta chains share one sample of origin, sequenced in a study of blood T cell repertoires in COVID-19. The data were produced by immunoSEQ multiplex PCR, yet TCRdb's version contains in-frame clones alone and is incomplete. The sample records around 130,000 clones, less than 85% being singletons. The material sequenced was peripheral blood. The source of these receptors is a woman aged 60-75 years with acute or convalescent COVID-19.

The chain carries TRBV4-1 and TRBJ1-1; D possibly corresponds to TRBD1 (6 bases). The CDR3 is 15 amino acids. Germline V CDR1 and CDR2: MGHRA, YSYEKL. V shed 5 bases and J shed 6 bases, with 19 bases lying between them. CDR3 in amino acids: CASSTRDKIDAEAFF. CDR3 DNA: TGCGCCAGCAGCACCCGGGACAAGATCGACGCTGAAGCTTTCTTT.

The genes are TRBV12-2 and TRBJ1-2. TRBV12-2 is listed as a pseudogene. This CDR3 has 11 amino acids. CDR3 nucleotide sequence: TGTGCAAGTCGCTTGGGGGGTGGCTACACCTTC. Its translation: CASRLGGGYTF.